A single sample gave rise to the 18 T cell receptor beta chains below, sequenced in a study of cytomegalovirus exposure and HLA in healthy donors. With 60 Vbeta and 13 Jbeta primers, the PCR was carried out. Sequencing was performed with immunoSEQ multiplex PCR; in TCRdb, only in-frame clones are kept and a portion is missing. The table shows about 110,000 clones, with over 80% occurring only once. The material sequenced was PBMCs. The receptors derive from a man over 45 in good health and CMV-seronegative.

This clone was detected a few times. The rearrangement joins TRBV30 to TRBJ1-3; the D is unclear. V was cut by 3 bases and J by 0 bases, with 6 bases left in between. The CDR3 runs to 13 residues. Germline V CDR1 and CDR2: GTSNPN, SVGIG (reference sequence). CDR3 in amino acids: CAWSRGSGNTIYF. In DNA form, the CDR3 reads TGTGCCTGGAGCCGGGGCTCTGGAAACACCATATATTTT.

This CDR3 is CASSMSPQGRYEQYF. Written as DNA, the CDR3 is TGTGCCAGTAGTATGAGTCCCCAGGGTAGGTACGAGCAGTACTTC. The rearrangement joins TRBV19 to TRBJ2-7; TRBD1 is a possible D gene (5 bases). The CDR3 runs 15 residues. The V and J ends lost 3 bases and 4 bases respectively, with 16 bases between them. Germline V gives CDR1 LNHDA, CDR2 SQIVND (reference sequence).

J is TRBJ2-5 and V is TRBV12-5; 10 bases agree with TRBD2. Unmatched junction bases numbered 9, after V lost 6 bases and J lost 5 bases. CDR3 length: 15 residues. Germline V gene sequence: CDR1 LGHNT, CDR2 FRNRAP. Here the CDR3 DNA reads TGTGCTAGTGGGCGTCTAGCGGGAGCTATGGAGACCCAGTACTTC. Translating gives CASGRLAGAMETQYF.

The CDR3 DNA sequence: TGTGCCAGCAGTTTTATACGGGGGGGGAGGTCCTACGAGCAGTACTTC. It encodes CASSFIRGGRSYEQYF. This sequence joins TRBV27 and TRBJ2-7; 8 bases are shared with TRBD2. Trimming cost V 3 bases and J 1 base; bases outside gene matches: 8. Germline CDR1 and CDR2: MNHEY and SMNVEV (reference sequence). The CDR3 covers 16 residues.

V gene TRBV9 combines with J gene TRBJ2-3; 8 bases match TRBD2. Germline V gene lookup returns CDR1 SGDLS and CDR2 YYNGEE. The CDR3 length is 14 residues. The trim removed 2 bases at V and 6 bases at J, leaving 5 bases unmatched. The CDR3: CASSVYPSGDTQYF. The CDR3 bases are TGTGCCAGCAGCGTTTACCCTAGCGGGGATACGCAGTATTTT.

This chain uses TRBV6-5 with TRBJ2-7; TRBD2 agrees at 10 bases. Germline V gene lookup returns CDR1 MNHEY and CDR2 SVGAGI. V was clipped by 4 bases and J by 2 bases; unmatched bases: 5. This CDR3 is built from 15 residues. The CDR3, as DNA: TGTGCCAGCAGTTGGGGACTAGCGCGACCCTACGAGCAGTACTTC. Protein: CASSWGLARPYEQYF.

This chain uses TRBV29-1 with TRBJ1-2, with a possible D match to TRBD1 (5 bases). This CDR3 is built from 10 residues. V lost 7 bases, J lost 6 bases, and 9 bases lay in between. Germline CDR1 reads SQVTM; CDR2 reads ANQGSEA. CDR3 residues: CSGEGDGYTF. In DNA form, the CDR3 reads TGCAGCGGAGAAGGGGATGGCTACACCTTC.

This clone was seen only a few times. The gene calls are TRBV5-1 and TRBJ1-1; 12 bases are a match to TRBD1. Germline V CDR1 and CDR2: SGHRS, YFSETQ. The CDR3 covers 17 residues. The junction had 15 bases not matched to a gene; V was cut back by 7 bases and J by 5 bases. The CDR3 nucleotides read TGCGCCAGCCTACCGGGACAGGGGGCTAGAGCGGTGACTGAAGCTTTCTTT. It yields the protein CASLPGQGARAVTEAFF.

The chain couples TRBV4-2 to TRBJ2-1; D call uncertain. The CDR3 runs to 14 residues. V was trimmed by 1 base and J by 6 bases, leaving 10 bases between them. Germline values: CDR1 LGHNA, CDR2 YNFKEQ. CDR3 sequence (DNA): TGTGCCAGCAGCCAAGTCCCCGGTTCCAATGAGCAGTTCTTC. The encoded protein is CASSQVPGSNEQFF.

This clone has a handful of counts. This chain joins TRBV28 and TRBJ1-1; tentatively, D is TRBD1 (6 bases). Looked up from germline, CDR1 is MDHEN and CDR2 is SYDVKM. The CDR3 has 14 residues. V gave up 0 bases and J gave up 7 bases, with 12 bases separating them. CDR3 protein: CASSLWDRGDEAFF. The DNA of the CDR3 is TGTGCCAGCAGTTTATGGGACAGAGGAGATGAAGCTTTCTTT.

This clone was recorded once. V and J are TRBV2 and TRBJ1-3, with 7 bases lining up with TRBD1. Trimming cost V 6 bases and J 0 bases; bases outside gene matches: 2. CDR1 is SNHLY, CDR2 FYNNEI, per germline. This CDR3 is 14 amino acids long. The CDR3 spells CASRDRFSGNTIYF. Here the CDR3 DNA reads TGTGCCAGCAGGGACAGGTTCTCTGGAAACACCATATATTTT.

Notes on this clone: The sample holds other DNA sequences that translate to the same CDR3. The chain employs TRBV27 and TRBJ2-2, with TRBD2 as a possible D gene (5 bases). Germline V gives CDR1 MNHEY, CDR2 SMNVEV (reference sequence). V lost 6 bases and J 3 bases, leaving 11 bases between the germline ends. This CDR3 contains 14 residues. CDR3 sequence (DNA): TGTGCCAGCAGAGCAGCGGAGTACACCGGGGAGCTGTTTTTT. Its translation is CASRAAEYTGELFF.

The V and J genes are TRBV7-3 and TRBJ2-3; D is perhaps TRBD2 (7 bases). The CDR3 length is 15 residues. Germline CDR1 is SGHTA and CDR2 is FQGTGA. Trimming left V 3 bases short and J 5 bases short, with 15 bases between. The CDR3: CASSLNGGAQDTQYF. CDR3 DNA sequence: TGTGCCAGCAGCTTGAATGGGGGGGCTCAAGATACGCAGTATTTT.

The V call is TRBV5-1, the J call TRBJ2-7; perhaps TRBD2 as D (6 bases). The germline V and J ends were trimmed by 4 bases and 0 bases, with 11 bases remaining between them. There are 14 residues in the CDR3. Germline V gene data show CDR1 as SGHRS and CDR2 as YFSETQ. The CDR3 region is CASSRAGSSYEQYF. CDR3 sequence (DNA): TGCGCCAGCAGCCGCGCGGGAAGCTCCTACGAGCAGTACTTC.

The chain carries TRBV11-3 and TRBJ1-1, with a possible D match to TRBD1 (5 bases). The V gene's germline CDR1 is SGHNT and CDR2 YENEEA. The CDR3 totals 13 residues. Trimming took off 5 bases at V and 1 base at J, with 8 bases between the two ends. CDR3 nucleotide sequence: TGTGCCAGCAGCCTGACAGCGAACACTGAAGCTTTCTTT. Its protein is CASSLTANTEAFF.

The rearrangement links TRBV23-1 to TRBJ2-7, with D uncertain. TRBV23-1 belongs to the ORF category, with a function that is uncertain. V was clipped by 4 bases and J by 3 bases, with 10 bases between them. The CDR3 length is 13 residues. CDR3 loop: CASSPQNYYEQYF. The CDR3 bases are TGCGCCAGCAGTCCCCAAAACTACTACGAGCAGTACTTC.

The V call is TRBV7-2, the J call TRBJ2-1; 10 bases agree with TRBD2. Germline V gene lookup returns CDR1 SGHTA and CDR2 FQGNSA. CDR3 length: 12 amino acids. The CDR3: CATSGALNEQFF. CDR3 nucleotide sequence: TGTGCTACTAGCGGGGCCCTGAATGAGCAGTTCTTC.

V and J are TRBV7-8 and TRBJ1-5; 9 bases are shared with TRBD1. Germline V gene lookup returns CDR1 SGHVS and CDR2 FQNEAQ. This CDR3 contains 15 residues. J gave up 2 bases and V 4 bases, and 3 bases lay outside the gene matches. In DNA, the CDR3 is TGTGCCAGCAGCTCGACAGGGGGTCGCAATCAGCCCCAGCATTTT. Encoded protein: CASSSTGGRNQPQHF.